Sequencing of this T cell receptor (beta chain) was carried out in a study of blood T cell repertoires in COVID-19. Overall study: Both acute and convalescent COVID-19 samples were obtained from the United States, Italy and Spain.

Per the study methods: How many nucleated cells were present was estimated from reference gene primer amplification. Measured with immunoSEQ multiplex PCR; TCRdb has only the in-frame clones, and not every one. The V and J calls and clone size come from that table; D and trimming were worked out from the DNA. Among 71,000 or so clones listed, just under 85% were seen once. CDR1 is SNHLY, CDR2 FYNNEI, per germline. CDR3 length: 11 residues. On this clone itself: One end of the junction is discordant with germline, which a read error may explain.

The genes are TRBV2 and TRBJ1-2; D gene ambiguous. Sample: peripheral blood. The receptor comes from a man between 65 and 85 years old with acute or convalescent COVID-19. In nucleotides, the CDR3 is TGTGCCAGCAGTGATCGTGGAGGGCACCCCTTC. Protein product: CASSDRGGHPF. Filled out from reference TRBV2 and TRBJ1-2, the complete variable domain reads EPEVTQTPSHQVTQMGQEVILRCVPISNHLYFYWYRQILGQKVEFLVSFYNNEISEKSEIFDDQFSVERPDGSNFTLKIRSTKLEDSAMYFCASSDRGGHPFGSGTRLTVV.